The 11 T cell receptor beta chains reported below all come from one sample, sequenced in a study of T cell changes during pregnancy in multiple sclerosis. The protocol was immunoSEQ multiplex PCR, while the TCRdb copy is restricted to in-frame clones and leaves out a portion. Of about 68,000 clones in the sample, about 90% were seen once. The input for sequencing was peripheral blood, taken in the second trimester of pregnancy. The receptors originated from a female donor with multiple sclerosis, enrolled in a pregnancy study.

This sequence joins TRBV5-8 and TRBJ2-3; the match to TRBD2 covers 8 bases. This CDR3 has 15 residues. Germline CDR1 and CDR2: SGHTS and YDEGEE. V lost 3 bases and J lost 6; bases outside the gene matches: 9. The CDR3 region is CASSSLGGGFDTQYF. The CDR3 DNA sequence: TGTGCCAGCAGCTCCCTGGGCGGGGGGTTCGATACGCAGTATTTT.

The chain carries TRBV5-4 and TRBJ2-7; TRBD2 agrees at 12 bases. From germline, CDR1 is SGHNT and CDR2 YYREEE (reference sequence). J was trimmed by 8 bases and V by 4 bases; bases with no gene match: 4. CDR3 length equals 13 residues. DNA of the CDR3: TGTGCCAGCAGCCCTAGCGGGGGGGTGAAGCAGTACTTC. Amino acid sequence: CASSPSGGVKQYF.

CDR3 coding DNA: TGTGCCAGTAGTCCCGCGGGGGGGAGTAGCAATCAGCCCCAGCATTTT. Translation gives CASSPAGGSSNQPQHF. This chain joins TRBV19 and TRBJ1-5; D perhaps matches TRBD1 (5 bases). The CDR3 has 16 amino acids. Germline V gene sequence: CDR1 LNHDA, CDR2 SQIVND (reference sequence). The ends were cut back, 5 bases at V and 0 bases at J, with 14 bases in the middle.

The CDR3 loop is CAISVNRAPYEQYF. CDR3 DNA: TGTGCCATCAGTGTCAACAGGGCCCCCTACGAGCAGTACTTC. This sequence joins TRBV10-3 and TRBJ2-7; perhaps TRBD1 as D (6 bases). The length of the CDR3 is 14 residues. Trimming took 4 bases from V and 2 from J, leaving 12 bases between them. CDR1 ENHRY and CDR2 SYGVKD come from the germline V gene.

The V call is TRBV15, the J call TRBJ2-5; no firm D call. Germline CDR1 is LNHNV and CDR2 is YYDKDF (reference sequence). The CDR3 sequence is 15 residues long. V was cut by 2 bases and J by 3 bases, with 13 bases left in between. Here the CDR3 reads CATSRSPGREETQYF. The CDR3 nucleotides are TGTGCCACCAGCAGATCGCCAGGCAGAGAAGAGACCCAGTACTTC.

This chain joins TRBV6-4 and TRBJ2-3, with TRBD2 identical over 15 bases. V was clipped by 0 bases and J by 4 bases; unmatched bases: 5. The CDR3 runs 18 residues. The germline gives CDR1 MRHNA, CDR2 SNTAGT. The DNA for the CDR3 is TGTGCCAGCAGTGACTCTAAGGGACTAGCGGGGGGATCAGATACGCAGTATTTT. It is translated as CASSDSKGLAGGSDTQYF.

The chain links TRBV7-2 to TRBJ2-1; no definite D call. The V gene's germline CDR1 is SGHTA and CDR2 FQGNSA. The CDR3 length is 14 residues. Trimming stripped 5 bases from V and 5 bases from J, with 13 bases between. The CDR3 region has the DNA TGTGCCAGCAGCCGAATCGAGGTCCACAATGAGCAGTTCTTC. Its protein product is CASSRIEVHNEQFF.

This CDR3 is CASSLSRGPNEKLFF. CDR3 nucleotide sequence: TGTGCCAGCAGTTTATCGAGGGGGCCTAATGAAAAACTGTTTTTT. The chain uses TRBV27 and TRBJ1-4; 7 bases line up with TRBD1. Germline-derived CDR1 and CDR2 are MNHEY and SMNVEV (reference sequence). The CDR3 loop spans 15 amino acids. With V trimmed by 0 bases and J by 3 bases, 1 base remained unmatched. Looking up the rest from reference TRBV27 and TRBJ1-4 gives the full variable domain: EAQVTQNPRYLITVTGKKLTVTCSQNMNHEYMSWYRQDPGLGLRQIYYSMNVEVTDKGDVPEGYKVSRKEKRNFPLILESPSPNQTSLYFCASSLSRGPNEKLFFGSGTQLSVL.

The V and J genes are TRBV27 and TRBJ2-7, with D possibly being TRBD2 (6 bases). Germline lookup yields CDR1 MNHEY and CDR2 SMNVEV (reference sequence). The CDR3 consists of 15 residues. Trimming removed 5 bases at V and 3 bases at J, with 17 bases between. The CDR3 reads CASSLGGVSHYEQYF. CDR3 coding DNA: TGTGCCAGCAGTCTGGGGGGAGTGTCGCACTACGAGCAGTACTTC.

CDR3 sequence reads: CASSRGGSYEKLFF. As DNA, the CDR3 is TGTGCCAGCAGCCGGGGGGGGAGTTATGAAAAACTGTTTTTT. The chain is built from TRBV7-2 and TRBJ1-4, with a tentative D call TRBD1 (5 bases). The CDR3 length is 14 residues. The ends were cut back, 5 bases at V and 6 bases at J, with 13 bases in the middle. Germline-derived CDR1 and CDR2 are SGHTA and FQGNSA.

This chain connects TRBV27 to TRBJ1-4, with D possibly being TRBD1 (5 bases). Germline loops: CDR1 MNHEY, CDR2 SMNVEV (reference sequence). CDR3 length: 14 residues. Trimming stripped 6 bases from V and 6 bases from J, with 14 bases between. CDR3 in DNA: TGTGCCAGCAGCCCGGGAGGGGCGGATGAAAAACTGTTTTTT. Its protein product is CASSPGGADEKLFF.